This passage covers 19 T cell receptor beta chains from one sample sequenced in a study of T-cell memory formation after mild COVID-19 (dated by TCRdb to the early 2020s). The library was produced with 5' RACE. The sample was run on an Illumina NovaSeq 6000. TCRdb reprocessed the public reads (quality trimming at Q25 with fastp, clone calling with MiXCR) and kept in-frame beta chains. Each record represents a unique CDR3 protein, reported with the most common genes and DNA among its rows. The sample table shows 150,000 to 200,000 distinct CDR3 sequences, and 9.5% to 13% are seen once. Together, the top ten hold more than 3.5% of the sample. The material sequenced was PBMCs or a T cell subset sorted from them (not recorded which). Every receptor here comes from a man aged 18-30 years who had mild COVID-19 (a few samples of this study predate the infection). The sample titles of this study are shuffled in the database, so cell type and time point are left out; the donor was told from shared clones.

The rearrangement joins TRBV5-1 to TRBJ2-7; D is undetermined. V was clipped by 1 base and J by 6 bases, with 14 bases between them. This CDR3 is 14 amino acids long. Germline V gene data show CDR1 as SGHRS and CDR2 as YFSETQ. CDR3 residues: CASSLQVGPLEQYF. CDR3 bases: TGCGCCAGCAGCTTGCAAGTCGGCCCCCTCGAGCAGTACTTC.

CDR3 DNA sequence: TGTGCCAGCAGCCAAATGTGGACCCAGTACTTC. This codes for CASSQMWTQYF. The V gene is TRBV3-1, the J gene TRBJ2-5; D ambiguous. Germline CDR1 LGHDT, CDR2 YNNKEL (reference sequence). Trimming left V 2 bases short and J 7 bases short, with 5 bases between. The CDR3 runs 11 residues.

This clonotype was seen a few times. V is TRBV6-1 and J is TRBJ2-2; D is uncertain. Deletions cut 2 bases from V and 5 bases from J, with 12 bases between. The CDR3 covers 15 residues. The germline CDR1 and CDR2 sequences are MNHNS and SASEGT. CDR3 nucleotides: TGTGCCAGCAGTGAATGGTGGCAGGCGACCGGGGAGCTGTTTTTT. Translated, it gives CASSEWWQATGELFF.

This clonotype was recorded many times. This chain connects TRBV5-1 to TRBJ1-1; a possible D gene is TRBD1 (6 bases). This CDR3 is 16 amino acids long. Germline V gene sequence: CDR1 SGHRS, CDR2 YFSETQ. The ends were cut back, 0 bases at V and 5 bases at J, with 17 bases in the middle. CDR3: CASSLAGTLRGTEAFF. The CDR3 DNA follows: TGCGCCAGCAGCTTGGCCGGGACACTCAGAGGGACTGAAGCTTTCTTT.

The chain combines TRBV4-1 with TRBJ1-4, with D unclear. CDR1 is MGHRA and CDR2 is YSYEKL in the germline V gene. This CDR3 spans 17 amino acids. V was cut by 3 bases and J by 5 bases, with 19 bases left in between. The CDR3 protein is CASSQGSGVGPNEKLFF. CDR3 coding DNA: TGCGCCAGCAGCCAGGGTTCGGGTGTAGGCCCGAATGAAAAACTGTTTTTT.

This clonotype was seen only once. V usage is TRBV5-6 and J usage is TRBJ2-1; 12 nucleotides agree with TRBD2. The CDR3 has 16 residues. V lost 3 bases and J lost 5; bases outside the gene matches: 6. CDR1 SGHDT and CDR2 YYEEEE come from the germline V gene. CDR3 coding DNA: TGTGCCAGCAGCTCGAGCACTAGCGGGGGGAACAATGAGCAGTTCTTC. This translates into CASSSSTSGGNNEQFF. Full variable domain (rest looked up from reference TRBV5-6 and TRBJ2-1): DAGVTQSPTHLIKTRGQQVTLRCSPKSGHDTVSWYQQALGQGPQFIFQYYEEEERQRGNFPDRFSGHQFPNYSSELNVNALLLGDSALYLCASSSSTSGGNNEQFFGPGTRLTVL.

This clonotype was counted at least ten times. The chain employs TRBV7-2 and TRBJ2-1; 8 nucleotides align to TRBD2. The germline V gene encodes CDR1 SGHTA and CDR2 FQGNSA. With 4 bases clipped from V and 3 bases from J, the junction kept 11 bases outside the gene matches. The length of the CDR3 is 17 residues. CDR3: CASSSPSGSGGYNEQFF. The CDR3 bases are TGTGCCAGCAGCTCTCCCTCGGGGAGCGGGGGCTACAATGAGCAGTTCTTC. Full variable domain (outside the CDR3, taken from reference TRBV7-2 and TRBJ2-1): GAGVSQSPSNKVTEKGKDVELRCDPISGHTALYWYRQSLGQGLEFLIYFQGNSAPDKSGLPSDRFSAERTGGSVSTLTIQRTQQEDSAVYLCASSSPSGSGGYNEQFFGPGTRLTVL.

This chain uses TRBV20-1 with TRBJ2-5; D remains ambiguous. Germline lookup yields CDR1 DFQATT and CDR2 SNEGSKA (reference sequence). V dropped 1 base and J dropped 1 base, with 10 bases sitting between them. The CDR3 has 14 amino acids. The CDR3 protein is CSARGRTGQETQYF. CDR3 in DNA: TGCAGTGCTAGAGGGAGAACGGGCCAAGAGACCCAGTACTTC.

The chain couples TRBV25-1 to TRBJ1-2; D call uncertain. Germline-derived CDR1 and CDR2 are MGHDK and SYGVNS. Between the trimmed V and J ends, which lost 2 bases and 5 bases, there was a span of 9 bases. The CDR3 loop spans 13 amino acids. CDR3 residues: CASSEGQLYGYTF. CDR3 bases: TGTGCCAGCAGTGAAGGGCAGCTATATGGCTACACCTTC.

The CDR3 sequence: CASSLEGRNHF. CDR3 in DNA: TGTGCCAGCAGTTTAGAGGGGCGAAACCATTTT. The chain employs TRBV27 and TRBJ1-5; a weak D match, TRBD1 (5 bases). V was clipped by 2 bases and J by 16 bases, with 12 bases between them. The CDR3 loop spans 11 amino acids. Germline values: CDR1 MNHEY, CDR2 SMNVEV (reference sequence).

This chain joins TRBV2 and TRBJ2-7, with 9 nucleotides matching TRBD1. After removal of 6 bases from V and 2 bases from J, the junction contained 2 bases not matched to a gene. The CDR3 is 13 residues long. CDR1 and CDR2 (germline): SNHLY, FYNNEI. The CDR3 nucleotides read TGTGCCAGCAGAGGGACAGGGACCTACGAGCAGTACTTC. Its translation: CASRGTGTYEQYF. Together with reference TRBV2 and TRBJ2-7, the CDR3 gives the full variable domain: EPEVTQTPSHQVTQMGQEVILRCVPISNHLYFYWYRQILGQKVEFLVSFYNNEISEKSEIFDDQFSVERPDGSNFTLKIRSTKLEDSAMYFCASRGTGTYEQYFGPGTRLTVT.

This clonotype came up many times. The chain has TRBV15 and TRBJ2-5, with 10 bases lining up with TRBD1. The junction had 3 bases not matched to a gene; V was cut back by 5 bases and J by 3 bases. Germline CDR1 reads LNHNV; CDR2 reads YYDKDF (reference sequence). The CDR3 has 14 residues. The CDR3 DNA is TGTGCCACCAGCGGCGGGACAGGGGAAGAGACCCAGTACTTC. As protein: CATSGGTGEETQYF.

CDR3 amino acids: CSVGREKLFF. The CDR3 DNA reads TGCAGCGTCGGGCGTGAAAAACTGTTTTTT. The chain joins TRBV29-1 to TRBJ1-4, with no clear D. The CDR3 is 10 residues long. The V end was cut by 6 bases, the J end by 7 bases, with 6 bases between. Germline V gene data show CDR1 as SQVTM and CDR2 as ANQGSEA. Full variable domain (remainder filled in from reference TRBV29-1 and TRBJ1-4): SAVISQKPSRDICQRGTSLTIQCQVDSQVTMMFWYRQQPGQSLTLIATANQGSEATYESGFVIDKFPISRPNLTFSTLTVSNMSPEDSSIYLCSVGREKLFFGSGTQLSVL.

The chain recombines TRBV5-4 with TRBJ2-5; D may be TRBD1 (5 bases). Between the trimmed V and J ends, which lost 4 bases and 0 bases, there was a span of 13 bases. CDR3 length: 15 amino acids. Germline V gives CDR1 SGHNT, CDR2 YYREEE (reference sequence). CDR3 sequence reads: CASSTRQSYQETQYF. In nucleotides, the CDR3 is TGTGCCAGCAGCACGAGACAGAGTTACCAAGAGACCCAGTACTTC.

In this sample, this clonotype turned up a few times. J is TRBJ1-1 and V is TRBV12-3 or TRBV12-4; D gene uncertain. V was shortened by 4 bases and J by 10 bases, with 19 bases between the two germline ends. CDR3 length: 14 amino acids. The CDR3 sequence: CASSWTPPLRRAFF. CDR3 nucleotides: TGTGCCAGCAGTTGGACTCCGCCTCTGCGAAGAGCTTTCTTT.

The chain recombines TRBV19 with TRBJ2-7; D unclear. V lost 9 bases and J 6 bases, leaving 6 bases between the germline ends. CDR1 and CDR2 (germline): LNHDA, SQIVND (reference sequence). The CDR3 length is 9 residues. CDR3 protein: CARRLEQYV. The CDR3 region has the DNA TGTGCCAGACGGCTCGAGCAGTACGTC.

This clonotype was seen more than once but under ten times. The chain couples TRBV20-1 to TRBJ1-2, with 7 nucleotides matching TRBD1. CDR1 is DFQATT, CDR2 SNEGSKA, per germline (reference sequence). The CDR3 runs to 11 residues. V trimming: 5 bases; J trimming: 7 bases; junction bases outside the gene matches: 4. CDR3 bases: TGCAGTGCTGTACAGGGGAGTGGCTACACCTTC. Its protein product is CSAVQGSGYTF.

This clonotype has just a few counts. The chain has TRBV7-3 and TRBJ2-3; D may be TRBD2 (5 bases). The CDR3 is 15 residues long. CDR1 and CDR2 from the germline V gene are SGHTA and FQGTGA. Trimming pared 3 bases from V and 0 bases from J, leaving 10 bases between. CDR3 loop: CASSFSRTSTDTQYF. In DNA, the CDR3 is TGTGCCAGCAGCTTTAGCAGGACTAGCACAGATACGCAGTATTTT.

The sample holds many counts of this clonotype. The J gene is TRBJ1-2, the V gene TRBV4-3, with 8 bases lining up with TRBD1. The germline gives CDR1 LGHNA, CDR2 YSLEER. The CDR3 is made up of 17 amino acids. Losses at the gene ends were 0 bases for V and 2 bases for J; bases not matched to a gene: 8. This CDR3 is CASSQDGGQAPNYGYTF. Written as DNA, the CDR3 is TGCGCCAGCAGCCAAGATGGGGGACAGGCTCCCAACTATGGCTACACCTTC.